This T cell receptor beta chain is from a study of cytotoxic CD8 clonotypes in ibrutinib-treated CLL. Study details: The patients comprised approximately ten relapsed/refractory and around 15 treatment-naive cases, around 18 IGHV unmutated. Collecting the response samples happened after a median approximately 11 months of treatment, with a range of 6 to 36. Study findings and constraints: Clonality showed a rise at ibrutinib response that reversed toward baseline at progression.

Sequencing was designed to attain a depth spanning 1 in 200,000 to 1 in 1 million T cells. This table comes from immunoSEQ multiplex PCR, and its TCRdb copy is limited to in-frame clones, with some not included. The sample has over 120,000 clones; about 84% are singletons. The sample holds a few counts of this clone. What it recognizes is unknown. The length of the CDR3 is 12 residues. Per the germline V gene, CDR1 is LNHDA and CDR2 is SQIVND (reference sequence). The J segment lost 7 bases and the V segment lost 5 bases, leaving 4 bases of the junction unmatched. The clonotype originates from a human donor with chronic lymphocytic leukemia. The V gene is TRBV19, the J gene TRBJ1-2; 7 nucleotides align to TRBD1. The material was PBMCs, obtained after 36 months of ibrutinib treatment. CDR3 loop: CASSLGGGGYTF. The CDR3 DNA reads TGTGCCAGTAGTCTAGGGGGCGGTGGCTACACCTTC.